This T cell receptor (beta chain) stems from a study of shared clonotypes between healthy human individuals. Turning to the study itself: Researchers assigned three CD4 naive, three CD4 memory, two CD8 naive and one CD8 memory plate to each donor.

Study-wide results and caveats: In general, naive subsets displayed greater estimated richness than memory subsets did. Unshared clonotypes carried lower generation probabilities than those common to all four donors. Shared clonotypes: roughly 4.7% naive CD4, under 4% naive CD8, about 2.4% memory CD4, approximately 0.4% memory CD8.

CD45RO-negative CD8 cells positively selected for CCR7 made up the naive population, which excluded terminally differentiated effector memory CD45RA+ cells. Note on this clone: Its antigen is undetermined.

Assay: immunoSEQ multiplex PCR; the TCRdb copy retains only in-frame clones and omits some. Altogether over 750,000 clones are present, approximately 97% being singletons, with the ten largest covering less than 0.25%. Trimming cost V 4 bases and J 4 bases, with 5 bases left between them. Germline V CDR1 and CDR2: MNHEY, SMNVEV (reference sequence). CDR3 size: 12 residues. This clonotype was obtained from a young man in good health. The rearrangement uses TRBV27 and TRBJ1-5, with D unclear. The sequenced material came from naive CD8+ T cells sorted from blood. DNA of the CDR3: TGTGCCAGCAGTTACCAGAATCAGCCCCAGCATTTT. It translates to CASSYQNQPQHF.